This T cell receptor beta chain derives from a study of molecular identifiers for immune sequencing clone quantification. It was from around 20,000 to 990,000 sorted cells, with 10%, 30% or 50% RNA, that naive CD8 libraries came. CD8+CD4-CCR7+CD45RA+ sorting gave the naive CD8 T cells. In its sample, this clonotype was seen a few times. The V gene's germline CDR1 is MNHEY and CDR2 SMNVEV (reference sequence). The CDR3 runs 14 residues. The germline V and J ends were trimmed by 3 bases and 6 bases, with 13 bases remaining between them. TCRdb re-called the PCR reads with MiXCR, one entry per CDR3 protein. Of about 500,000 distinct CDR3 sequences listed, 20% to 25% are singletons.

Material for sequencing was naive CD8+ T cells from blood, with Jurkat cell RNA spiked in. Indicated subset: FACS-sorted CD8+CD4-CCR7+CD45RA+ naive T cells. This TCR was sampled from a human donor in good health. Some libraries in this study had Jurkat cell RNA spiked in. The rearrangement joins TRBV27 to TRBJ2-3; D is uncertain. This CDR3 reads CASSFPGGQDTQYF. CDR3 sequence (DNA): TGTGCCAGCAGTTTTCCCGGTGGCCAGGATACGCAGTATTTT.